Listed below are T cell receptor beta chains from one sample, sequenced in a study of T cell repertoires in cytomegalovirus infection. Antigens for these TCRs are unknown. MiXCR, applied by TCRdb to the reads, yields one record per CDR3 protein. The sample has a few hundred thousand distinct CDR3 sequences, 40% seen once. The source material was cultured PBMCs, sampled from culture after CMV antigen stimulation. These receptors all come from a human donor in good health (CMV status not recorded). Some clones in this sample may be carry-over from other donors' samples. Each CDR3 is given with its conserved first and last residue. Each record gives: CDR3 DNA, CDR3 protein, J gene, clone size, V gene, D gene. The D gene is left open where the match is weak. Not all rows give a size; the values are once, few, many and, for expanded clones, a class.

TGCAGCGTAGGGCGGAGACTAGCGGAAGAGACCCAGTACTTC	CSVGRRLAEETQYF	TRBJ2-5	.	TRBV29-1	TRBD2
TGTGCCAGCAGCTTGGATTACGGCAGGGTGAGCACTGAAGCTTTCTTT	CASSLDYGRVSTEAFF	TRBJ1-1	.	TRBV5-4	.
TGTGCCAGCAGTCCCTACAATGAAAAACTGTTTTTT	CASSPYNEKLFF	TRBJ1-4	.	TRBV12-3/TRBV12-4	.
TGTGCCAGCAGCCAGACAGGGGGTGAGACCCAGTACTTC	CASSQTGGETQYF	TRBJ2-5	few	TRBV7-9	TRBD1
TGCAGTGCCACCCCAAGGGGCGGGGGCGCATTAGATACGCAGTATTTT	CSATPRGGGALDTQYF	TRBJ2-3	many	TRBV20-1	.
TGTGCCAGCAGCTTATACAGGGACGATGAGCAGTTCTTC	CASSLYRDDEQFF	TRBJ2-1	.	TRBV7-2	.
TGTGCCACCCCCTACGAGCAGTACTTC	CATPYEQYF	TRBJ2-7	.	TRBV27	.
TGCGCCAGCAACACTAGCGGGAGGGACCTTTACAATGAGCAGTTCTTC	CASNTSGRDLYNEQFF	TRBJ2-1	few	TRBV23-1	TRBD2
TGTGCCAGCAGCTCCCAGTCGAGCGAGCAGTACTTC	CASSSQSSEQYF	TRBJ2-7	.	TRBV7-2	.
TGTGCCAGCAGTGAGGCCAACTCTGGAAACACCATATATTTT	CASSEANSGNTIYF	TRBJ1-3	.	TRBV6-1	.
TGTGCCAGCAGTTACCCCGAGGTTAATTCACCCCTCCACTTT	CASSYPEVNSPLHF	TRBJ1-6	once	TRBV6-8	.
TGCAGCGCCGGGGGGCCGAGAGGGGATGAGCAGTTCTTC	CSAGGPRGDEQFF	TRBJ2-1	.	TRBV29-1	.
TGTGCCAGTAGTCCCCCATGGACAGGGATTGACGGCTACACCTTC	CASSPPWTGIDGYTF	TRBJ1-2	.	TRBV19	TRBD1